Below, 20 T cell receptor beta chains from the same sample are listed, as sequenced in a study of blood T cell repertoires in COVID-19. The assay was immunoSEQ multiplex PCR, and TCRdb's table has in-frame clones only and misses some. The sample records fewer than 250,000 clones, 70% to 90% being singletons. Sequencing was done on a sample of PBMCs or T cells enriched from blood (not recorded which). The origin of the receptors is a woman aged 50 to 60 with acute COVID-19.

This clone was observed a single time. The chain joins TRBV27 to TRBJ2-3; D is uncertain. The germline V gene has CDR1 MNHEY and CDR2 SMNVEV (reference sequence). The CDR3 consists of 14 residues. V lost 2 bases and J lost 8, with 14 bases in between. CDR3 DNA sequence: TGTGCCAGCAGTTTAGGCTGGATAGCCGGTACGCAGTATTTT. This codes for CASSLGWIAGTQYF.

The V call is TRBV19, the J call TRBJ2-1; perhaps TRBD1 as D (6 bases). The V end was cut by 6 bases, the J end by 0 bases, with 21 bases between. The CDR3 consists of 18 residues. Germline lookup yields CDR1 LNHDA and CDR2 SQIVND (reference sequence). This CDR3 is CASRGGETPTSSYNEQFF. In nucleotides, the CDR3 is TGTGCCAGTAGAGGGGGAGAGACACCGACGAGCTCCTACAATGAGCAGTTCTTC.

This sequence joins TRBV2 and TRBJ1-6, with a weak D call TRBD1 (6 bases). Germline CDR1 is SNHLY and CDR2 is FYNNEI. The ends were cut back, 11 bases at V and 7 bases at J, with 12 bases in the middle. This CDR3 spans 12 amino acids. CDR3 coding DNA: TGTGCCGGACAGATTGGAAATTCACCCCTCCACTTT. Translated: CAGQIGNSPLHF.

This chain links TRBV7-9 with TRBJ2-3, with 8 bases that match TRBD1. Trimming at V came to 5 bases and at J to 1 base, leaving 5 bases not matched to a gene. Germline CDR1 and CDR2: SEHNR and FQNEAQ (reference sequence). The CDR3 length is 15 residues. The CDR3 sequence is CASSISGGGTDTQYF. The CDR3 bases are TGTGCCAGCAGCATCTCAGGGGGCGGCACAGATACGCAGTATTTT.

As concerns this clone: The germline gene is not matched at one end of the junction; a read error may be the cause. The chain has TRBV7-9 and TRBJ2-2; 9 bases are a match to TRBD2. The CDR3 sequence is 15 residues long. The V gene's germline CDR1 is SEHNR and CDR2 FQNEAQ (reference sequence). CDR3 in DNA: TGTGCCAGCAGCATAGCGGGAGCAGACACCGGGGAGCTGTTTTTT. Protein sequence: CASSIAGADTGELFF.

The chain uses TRBV19 and TRBJ1-2; a possible D gene is TRBD1 (5 bases). Trimming shortened V by 1 base and J by 0 bases, and 15 bases separated the two germline ends. This CDR3 region has 17 residues. Looked up from germline, CDR1 is LNHDA and CDR2 is SQIVND (reference sequence). CDR3: CASSIAQDPLANYGYTF. The CDR3 nucleotides are TGTGCCAGTAGTATAGCACAGGATCCCTTGGCTAACTATGGCTACACCTTC.

The gene calls are TRBV6-5 and TRBJ1-2; 8 bases fit TRBD1. Germline assignment: CDR1 MNHEY and CDR2 SVGAGI. There are 11 residues in the CDR3. V trimming: 8 bases; J trimming: 7 bases; junction bases outside the gene matches: 3. The CDR3 sequence: CASAQGAGYTF. In DNA, the CDR3 is TGTGCCAGCGCCCAGGGGGCTGGCTACACCTTC.

The chain recombines TRBV27 with TRBJ1-5; D remains ambiguous. Per the germline V gene, CDR1 is MNHEY and CDR2 is SMNVEV (reference sequence). The CDR3 has 13 amino acids. V was shortened by 4 bases and J by 7 bases, with 11 bases between the two germline ends. The CDR3 loop reads CASSWGVGQPQHF. CDR3 nucleotides: TGTGCCAGCAGTTGGGGAGTAGGACAGCCCCAGCATTTT.

This clone was detected once. This rearrangement joins TRBV7-9 to TRBJ1-4; 8 bases align to TRBD1. The CDR3 contains 15 residues. The germline V gene encodes CDR1 SEHNR and CDR2 FQNEAQ (reference sequence). V shed 5 bases and J 6 bases; nucleotides not matched to a gene: 8. The CDR3 DNA sequence: TGTGCCAGCAGCGCCTCAACAGGGGGTCATGAAAAACTGTTTTTT. Encoded protein: CASSASTGGHEKLFF. The variable domain in full, completed from reference TRBV7-9 and TRBJ1-4, reads DTGVSQNPRHKITKRGQNVTFRCDPISEHNRLYWYRQTLGQGPEFLTYFQNEAQLEKSRLLSDRFSAERPKGSFSTLEIQRTEQGDSAMYLCASSASTGGHEKLFFGSGTQLSVL.

The J gene is TRBJ2-1, the V gene TRBV27; 7 nucleotides line up with TRBD1. CDR3 length: 16 residues. Germline V gives CDR1 MNHEY, CDR2 SMNVEV (reference sequence). With 2 bases clipped from V and 6 bases from J, the junction kept 10 bases outside the gene matches. DNA for the CDR3: TGTGCCAGCAGTTTAAAAGGGACAGATCTATTCAATGAGCAGTTCTTC. The encoded protein is CASSLKGTDLFNEQFF.

The V call is TRBV12-3 or TRBV12-4, the J call TRBJ2-1; D gene ambiguous. V dropped 6 bases and J dropped 3 bases, with 9 bases sitting between them. CDR3 size: 13 residues. CDR3 DNA sequence: TGTGCCAGCAGCCGGCGGATCTACAATGAGCAGTTCTTC. Translating gives CASSRRIYNEQFF.

This chain connects TRBV5-1 to TRBJ1-2; a possible D gene is TRBD1 (5 bases). Trimming took off 5 bases at V and 2 bases at J, with 10 bases between the two ends. The CDR3 is 13 amino acids. Germline loops: CDR1 SGHRS, CDR2 YFSETQ. The DNA for the CDR3 is TGCGCCAGCAGACTCGACAGAAACTATGGCTACACCTTC. It is translated as CASRLDRNYGYTF.

This chain links TRBV28 with TRBJ2-3; 7 bases are a match to TRBD2. Unmatched junction bases numbered 6, after V lost 2 bases and J lost 4 bases. The CDR3 is 15 residues long. The V gene's germline CDR1 is MDHEN and CDR2 SYDVKM. The CDR3 DNA reads as TGTGCCAGCAGTTTAGCGGGGGTAGGCGCAGATACGCAGTATTTT. Its translation: CASSLAGVGADTQYF.

The chain employs TRBV30 and TRBJ2-1; D gene unclear. V lost 2 bases and J 10 bases, leaving 12 bases between the germline ends. Germline V CDR1 and CDR2: GTSNPN, SVGIG (reference sequence). This CDR3 is 12 amino acids long. The CDR3 here is CAWSRVRYEQFF. In DNA form, the CDR3 reads TGTGCCTGGAGTCGGGTGAGGTACGAGCAGTTCTTC. Based on the CDR3 plus reference TRBV30 and TRBJ2-1, the full variable domain is SQTIHQWPATLVQPVGSPLSLECTVEGTSNPNLYWYRQAAGRGLQLLFYSVGIGQISSEVPQNLSASRPQDRQFILSSKKLLLSDSGFYLCAWSRVRYEQFFGPGTRLTVL.

The chain combines TRBV6-5 with TRBJ2-1, with TRBD2 matching over 9 bases. CDR3 length: 16 amino acids. Germline V gives CDR1 MNHEY, CDR2 SVGAGI. The ends lost 0 bases at V and 6 bases at J; junction bases unmatched: 6. In DNA, the CDR3 is TGTGCCAGCAGTTACTCGAGGCGGGAGGGTAGCAATGAGCAGTTCTTC. Translating it yields CASSYSRREGSNEQFF.

This sequence joins TRBV4-1 and TRBJ2-3; 12 bases are shared with TRBD2. CDR3 length equals 16 residues. CDR1 MGHRA and CDR2 YSYEKL come from the germline V gene. The junction had 4 bases not matched to a gene; V was cut back by 4 bases and J by 2 bases. The CDR3 here is CASSLGLAGSTDTQYF. The CDR3 bases are TGCGCCAGCAGCCTCGGACTAGCGGGATCCACAGATACGCAGTATTTT.

The rearrangement joins TRBV7-2 to TRBJ2-7; TRBD1 agrees at 9 bases. From germline, CDR1 is SGHTA and CDR2 FQGNSA. The CDR3 runs to 15 residues. After removal of 3 bases from V and 8 bases from J, the junction contained 11 bases not matched to a gene. DNA of the CDR3: TGTGCCAGCAGCTTTACAGGACAGGGGACTTTACAGCAGTACTTC. Translated, it gives CASSFTGQGTLQQYF.

The chain has TRBV18 and TRBJ2-1, with D perhaps matching TRBD2 (6 bases). The CDR3 covers 15 residues. Germline CDR1 is KGHSH and CDR2 is LQKENI. Trimming took 5 bases from V and 0 from J, leaving 11 bases between them. The DNA of the CDR3 is TGTGCCAGCTCATCGGGACTCAGCTCCTACAATGAGCAGTTCTTC. Its translation is CASSSGLSSYNEQFF.

This clone was detected a few times. The V gene is TRBV24-1, the J gene TRBJ2-7, with 11 bases lining up with TRBD1. The germline V gene encodes CDR1 KGHDR and CDR2 SFDVKD. V shed 4 bases and J 1 base; nucleotides not matched to a gene: 5. The length of the CDR3 is 16 residues. Here the CDR3 reads CATSDWGTGGSYEQYF. The DNA of the CDR3 is TGTGCCACCAGTGACTGGGGGACAGGGGGTTCCTACGAGCAGTACTTC.

The CDR3 coding sequence is TGTGCCAGCAGTTCGGGACAGGGTGGCAATCAGCCCCAGCATTTT. It is translated as CASSSGQGGNQPQHF. The chain joins TRBV27 to TRBJ1-5; 9 bases align to TRBD1. J gave up 2 bases and V 4 bases, and 3 bases lay outside the gene matches. There are 15 residues in the CDR3. Germline loops: CDR1 MNHEY, CDR2 SMNVEV (reference sequence).